One sample yielded the 30 T cell receptor beta chains listed below, sequenced in a study of blood T cell repertoires in COVID-19. Sequenced by immunoSEQ multiplex PCR; TCRdb stores in-frame clones only, minus some. The table lists hundreds of thousands of clones, about four fifths of them singletons. The material sequenced was peripheral blood. These receptors all stem from a man at least 80 years old with acute or convalescent COVID-19.

V and J are TRBV24-1 and TRBJ1-6; D remains ambiguous. Trimming took 8 bases from V and 9 from J, leaving 16 bases between them. This CDR3 is 14 amino acids long. CDR1 is KGHDR, CDR2 SFDVKD, per germline. This CDR3 is CATTSGGSGSPLHF. CDR3 bases: TGTGCCACCACCTCCGGAGGGTCCGGTTCACCCCTCCACTTT.

This clone was counted only a few times. The V gene is TRBV6-1, the J gene TRBJ1-4; unclear D gene. Germline V CDR1 and CDR2: MNHNS, SASEGT. The CDR3 extends over 14 amino acids. Trimming stripped 7 bases from V and 7 bases from J, with 16 bases between. The CDR3 DNA follows: TGTGCCAGCATAAGAGGGAGGATGGGTGAAAAACTGTTTTTT. Residues: CASIRGRMGEKLFF.

The chain has TRBV4-1 and TRBJ1-2; 7 bases fit TRBD1. This CDR3 has 16 residues. Trimming removed 4 bases from V and 3 bases from J; junction bases left unmatched: 11. CDR1 is MGHRA and CDR2 is YSYEKL in the germline V gene. CDR3 sequence reads: CASSPDQDRPYYGYTF. In DNA form, the CDR3 reads TGCGCCAGCAGCCCCGATCAGGACAGGCCCTACTATGGCTACACCTTC.

Here the CDR3 DNA reads TGCGCCAGCAGCTTGTCGGCGGAGATGAACACTGAAGCTTTCTTT. It specifies CASSLSAEMNTEAFF. The chain links TRBV5-1 to TRBJ1-1; D is uncertain. CDR1 and CDR2 (germline): SGHRS, YFSETQ. V was cut by 1 base and J by 0 bases, with 10 bases left in between. The CDR3 is 15 residues long.

This chain uses TRBV7-7 with TRBJ2-7; 10 positions match TRBD1. The CDR3 is made up of 15 amino acids. V trimming: 3 bases; J trimming: 5 bases; junction bases outside the gene matches: 7. Germline-derived CDR1 and CDR2 are SSHAT and FNYEAQ (reference sequence). CDR3: CASSLAGTGVNEQYF. CDR3 coding DNA: TGTGCCAGCAGCTTGGCCGGGACAGGGGTTAACGAGCAGTACTTC.

The sample holds one count of this clone. The chain uses TRBV6-5 and TRBJ1-2, with TRBD1 matching 7 bases. Losses at the gene ends were 6 bases for V and 5 bases for J; bases not matched to a gene: 6. The CDR3 contains 13 residues. In germline, CDR1 is MNHEY, CDR2 SVGAGI. Here the CDR3 DNA reads TGTGCCAGCAGGTGGAAGGGACAGTATGGCTACACCTTC. This gives the protein CASRWKGQYGYTF.

This chain connects TRBV30 to TRBJ1-6; 12 bases match TRBD1. Germline V CDR1 and CDR2: GTSNPN, SVGIG (reference sequence). Trimming took 3 bases from V and 3 from J; bases not matched to a gene: 6. This CDR3 has 17 amino acids. CDR3 bases: TGTGCCTGGAGGTCGGGACAGGGGGCGAGCTATAATTCACCCCTCCACTTT. Translation: CAWRSGQGASYNSPLHF.

This sequence joins TRBV9 and TRBJ2-7, with 8 nucleotides matching TRBD2. Unmatched junction bases numbered 8, after V lost 4 bases and J lost 2 bases. Germline loops: CDR1 SGDLS, CDR2 YYNGEE. The CDR3 covers 15 residues. The CDR3 spells CASSPGGGLTYEQYF. For the CDR3, the DNA is TGTGCCAGCAGCCCCGGGGGGGGGTTGACCTACGAGCAGTACTTC.

The chain joins TRBV5-1 to TRBJ1-5; 11 bases agree with TRBD1. The CDR3 covers 17 residues. Trimming removed 4 bases from V and 2 bases from J; junction bases left unmatched: 8. Germline CDR1 and CDR2: SGHRS and YFSETQ. In DNA form, the CDR3 reads TGCGCCAGCAGCCCCGGACAGGGGGCGCGGGGCAATCAGCCCCAGCATTTT. Amino acid sequence: CASSPGQGARGNQPQHF. Full variable domain (remainder filled in from reference TRBV5-1 and TRBJ1-5): KAGVTQTPRYLIKTRGQQVTLSCSPISGHRSVSWYQQTPGQGLQFLFEYFSETQRNKGNFPGRFSGRQFSNSRSEMNVSTLELGDSALYLCASSPGQGARGNQPQHFGDGTRLSIL.

This chain connects TRBV19 to TRBJ2-6; possibly TRBD1 for D (5 bases). The V end lost 2 bases, the J end lost 4 bases, and 18 bases lay between the germline ends. The germline gives CDR1 LNHDA, CDR2 SQIVND (reference sequence). The length of the CDR3 is 18 residues. The CDR3 spells CASSIPRAKSRGANVLTF. CDR3 nucleotide sequence: TGTGCCAGTAGTATACCCAGGGCCAAATCGCGCGGGGCCAACGTCCTGACTTTC.

J is TRBJ2-7 and V is TRBV14; 7 nucleotides agree with TRBD1. The trim removed 0 bases at V and 6 bases at J, leaving 5 bases unmatched. In germline, CDR1 is SGHDN, CDR2 FVKESK. The CDR3 runs to 14 residues. DNA for the CDR3: TGTGCCAGCAGCCAAGATTGGGCAGGGGGCGAGCAGTACTTC. It yields the protein CASSQDWAGGEQYF. The full variable domain, its missing parts supplied by reference TRBV14 and TRBJ2-7, is EAGVTQFPSHSVIEKGQTVTLRCDPISGHDNLYWYRRVMGKEIKFLLHFVKESKQDESGMPNNRFLAERTGGTYSTLKVQPAELEDSGVYFCASSQDWAGGEQYFGPGTRLTVT.

CDR3 loop: CASSESGRRWYGYTF. The CDR3 nucleotides are TGCGCCAGCAGTGAGTCCGGCAGGAGGTGGTATGGCTACACCTTC. The chain has TRBV10-1 and TRBJ1-2; D is unresolved. Germline assignment: CDR1 WNHNN and CDR2 SYGVQD (reference sequence). CDR3 size: 15 residues. V lost 0 bases and J lost 5, with 13 bases in between.

The chain recombines TRBV18 with TRBJ2-3; D is ambiguous. Germline CDR1 reads KGHSH; CDR2 reads LQKENI. This CDR3 spans 12 amino acids. With 3 bases removed from V and 2 bases from J, the gap between germline ends came to 3 bases. CDR3 DNA: TGTGCCAGCTCACCCAACACAGATACGCAGTATTTT. Amino acids: CASSPNTDTQYF.

The chain is built from TRBV5-1 and TRBJ1-4, with 8 nucleotides matching TRBD1. Germline CDR1 SGHRS, CDR2 YFSETQ. V lost 3 bases to trimming and J lost 7 bases; unmatched junction nucleotides: 5. The CDR3 has 14 amino acids. CDR3 region: CASSSTGQVEKLFF. CDR3 sequence (DNA): TGCGCCAGCAGCTCTACGGGACAGGTTGAAAAACTGTTTTTT. Based on the CDR3 plus reference TRBV5-1 and TRBJ1-4, the full variable domain is KAGVTQTPRYLIKTRGQQVTLSCSPISGHRSVSWYQQTPGQGLQFLFEYFSETQRNKGNFPGRFSGRQFSNSRSEMNVSTLELGDSALYLCASSSTGQVEKLFFGSGTQLSVL.

V and J are TRBV19 and TRBJ2-1; maybe TRBD1 (5 bases). This CDR3 has 14 residues. Germline V CDR1 and CDR2: LNHDA, SQIVND (reference sequence). V lost 5 bases and J lost 2, with 10 bases in between. The CDR3 DNA follows: TGTGCCAGTAGTTCGAAGGGGACCTACAATGAGCAGTTCTTC. Amino acid sequence: CASSSKGTYNEQFF. The full variable domain, with the rest looked up from reference TRBV19 and TRBJ2-1, is DGGITQSPKYLFRKEGQNVTLSCEQNLNHDAMYWYRQDPGQGLRLIYYSQIVNDFQKGDIAEGYSVSREKKESFPLTVTSAQKNPTAFYLCASSSKGTYNEQFFGPGTRLTVL.

The genes are TRBV3-1 (or the pseudogene TRBV3-2) and TRBJ1-2; possibly TRBD1 for D (5 bases). The V end lost 7 bases, the J end lost 2 bases, and 17 bases lay between the germline ends. This CDR3 has 15 amino acids. Looked up from germline, CDR1 is LGHDT and CDR2 is YNNKEL (reference sequence). The CDR3 here is CASTAFSGANYGYTF. The CDR3 DNA sequence: TGTGCCAGCACCGCGTTTAGTGGGGCAAACTATGGCTACACCTTC.

J is TRBJ1-5 and V is TRBV28, with 9 positions matching TRBD1. Germline lookup yields CDR1 MDHEN and CDR2 SYDVKM. CDR3 size: 17 residues. V was pared by 6 bases and J by 0 bases, with 9 bases of the junction left unmatched. The CDR3: CASRLDRGGYSNQPQHF. The CDR3 DNA reads TGTGCCAGCAGACTGGACAGGGGTGGGTATAGCAATCAGCCCCAGCATTTT.

J is TRBJ1-6 and V is TRBV7-2; D gene uncertain. Germline CDR1 and CDR2: SGHTA and FQGNSA. CDR3 size: 14 residues. V was trimmed by 5 bases and J by 7 bases, leaving 12 bases between them. Written as DNA, the CDR3 is TGTGCCAGCAGCGTAGGGATGCGGAATTCACCCCTCCACTTT. This translates into CASSVGMRNSPLHF.

The chain carries TRBV18 and TRBJ1-6, with D unresolved. Looked up from germline, CDR1 is KGHSH and CDR2 is LQKENI. V gave up 1 base and J gave up 0 bases, with 7 bases separating them. This CDR3 contains 16 residues. For the CDR3, the DNA is TGTGCCAGCTCACCACGGGAGGGCTCCTATAATTCACCCCTCCACTTT. The encoded protein is CASSPREGSYNSPLHF.

This chain connects TRBV12-5 to TRBJ2-3, with 10 bases fitting TRBD2. Per the germline V gene, CDR1 is LGHNT and CDR2 is FRNRAP. CDR3 size: 16 residues. Trimming at V came to 2 bases and at J to 6 bases, leaving 8 bases not matched to a gene. The CDR3: CASGLTAGGPRDTQYF. The CDR3, as DNA: TGTGCTAGTGGTTTGACAGCGGGAGGGCCGCGGGATACGCAGTATTTT.

This clone has a single count. The V call is TRBV30, the J call TRBJ2-3; no clear D. V gave up 2 bases and J gave up 2 bases, with 5 bases separating them. This CDR3 spans 12 amino acids. Germline V gene data show CDR1 as GTSNPN and CDR2 as SVGIG (reference sequence). CDR3 sequence reads: CAWSPYTDTQYF. Here the CDR3 DNA reads TGTGCCTGGAGTCCTTACACAGATACGCAGTATTTT.

V and J are TRBV5-1 and TRBJ2-2, with 8 bases lining up with TRBD1. Germline lookup yields CDR1 SGHRS and CDR2 YFSETQ. V dropped 4 bases and J dropped 5; count of bases not matched to a gene: 4. This CDR3 spans 14 amino acids. CDR3 sequence (DNA): TGCGCCAGCAGCCAACAGGGGGAAACCGGGGAGCTGTTTTTT. Its translation: CASSQQGETGELFF.

The V call is TRBV11-2, the J call TRBJ1-6; TRBD1 agrees at 10 bases. V shed 0 bases and J 5 bases; nucleotides not matched to a gene: 13. CDR1 and CDR2 from the germline V gene are SGHAT and FQNNGV. The CDR3 is 20 amino acids. In nucleotides, the CDR3 is TGTGCCAGCAGCTTAGATGGCGACAGGGGGCCCTTTAGTGATAATTCACCCCTCCACTTT. Translated, it gives CASSLDGDRGPFSDNSPLHF.

This chain joins TRBV6-5 and TRBJ1-5; unclear D gene. CDR3 length: 13 amino acids. Trimming took off 2 bases at V and 6 bases at J, with 8 bases between the two ends. Germline V gene sequence: CDR1 MNHEY, CDR2 SVGAGI. CDR3 sequence reads: CASSYREGQPQHF. In DNA, the CDR3 is TGTGCCAGCAGTTACAGGGAGGGTCAGCCCCAGCATTTT.

This clone came up once. The chain recombines TRBV7-2 with TRBJ1-5; maybe TRBD1 (6 bases). With 5 bases removed from V and 6 bases from J, the gap between germline ends came to 11 bases. From germline, CDR1 is SGHTA and CDR2 FQGNSA. This CDR3 has 13 residues. In DNA, the CDR3 is TGTGCCAGCAGCCAAACAGGGCTTCAGCCCCAGCATTTT. Protein sequence: CASSQTGLQPQHF.

This chain links TRBV30 with TRBJ1-6; no clear D. V lost 1 base, J lost 10 bases, and 11 bases lay in between. The CDR3 contains 13 residues. Germline loops: CDR1 GTSNPN, CDR2 SVGIG (reference sequence). CDR3 DNA sequence: TGTGCCTGGAGTGCCGCACCGAGGTCACCCCTCCACTTT. Translated, it gives CAWSAAPRSPLHF.

This chain joins TRBV4-1 and TRBJ1-3; D is unresolved. Per germline, CDR1 MGHRA and CDR2 YSYEKL. The CDR3 is 17 amino acids. Trimming stripped 0 bases from V and 0 bases from J, with 12 bases between. The CDR3 sequence is CASSQEVGRYSGNTIYF. The CDR3 region has the DNA TGCGCCAGCAGCCAAGAGGTGGGCAGGTACTCTGGAAACACCATATATTTT.

The CDR3 loop reads CASSLGTGAYEQYF. CDR3 sequence (DNA): TGTGCCAGCAGCTTAGGGACAGGGGCGTACGAGCAGTACTTC. The chain recombines TRBV7-9 with TRBJ2-7, with 9 nucleotides matching TRBD1. In germline, CDR1 is SEHNR, CDR2 FQNEAQ (reference sequence). V lost 1 base to trimming and J lost 4 bases; unmatched junction nucleotides: 2. The CDR3 has 14 residues.

This chain links TRBV12-3 or TRBV12-4 with TRBJ2-7; tentatively, D is TRBD1 (5 bases). This CDR3 has 13 residues. V shed 3 bases and J shed 5 bases, with 11 bases lying between them. The CDR3 coding sequence is TGTGCCAGCAGTTTGGGCAGGGAACACGAGCAGTACTTC. This gives the protein CASSLGREHEQYF.

The chain has TRBV19 and TRBJ2-4; 11 bases match TRBD1. The CDR3 runs to 17 residues. The V segment lost 4 bases and the J segment 3 bases; nucleotides outside the gene matches: 8. Germline CDR1 and CDR2: LNHDA and SQIVND (reference sequence). For the CDR3, the DNA is TGTGCCAGTAGTAGGCCGGACAGGGGGCTAGGCAAAAACATTCAGTACTTC. Translated: CASSRPDRGLGKNIQYF.